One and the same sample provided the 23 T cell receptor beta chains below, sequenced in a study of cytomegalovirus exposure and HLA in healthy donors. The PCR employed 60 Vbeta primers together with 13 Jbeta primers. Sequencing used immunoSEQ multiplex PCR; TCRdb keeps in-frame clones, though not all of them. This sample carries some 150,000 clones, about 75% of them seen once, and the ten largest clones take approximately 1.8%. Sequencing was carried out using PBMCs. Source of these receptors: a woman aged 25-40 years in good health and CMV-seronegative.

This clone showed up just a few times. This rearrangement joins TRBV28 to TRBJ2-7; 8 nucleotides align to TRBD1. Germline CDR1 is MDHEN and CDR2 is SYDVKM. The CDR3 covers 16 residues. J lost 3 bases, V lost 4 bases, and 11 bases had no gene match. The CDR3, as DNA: TGTGCCAGCAGTTCGATGAGACAGGGGAGACACTACGAGCAGTACTTC. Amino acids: CASSSMRQGRHYEQYF. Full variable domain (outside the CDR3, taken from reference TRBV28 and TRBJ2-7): DVKVTQSSRYLVKRTGEKVFLECVQDMDHENMFWYRQDPGLGLRLIYFSYDVKMKEKGDIPEGYSVSREKKERFSLILESASTNQTSMYLCASSSMRQGRHYEQYFGPGTRLTVT.

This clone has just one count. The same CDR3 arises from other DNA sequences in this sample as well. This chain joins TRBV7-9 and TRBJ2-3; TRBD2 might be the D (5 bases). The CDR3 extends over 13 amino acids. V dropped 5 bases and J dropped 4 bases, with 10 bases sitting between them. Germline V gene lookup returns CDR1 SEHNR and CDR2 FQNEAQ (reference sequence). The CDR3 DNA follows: TGTGCCAGCAGCCCCCGGGGTCCAGATACGCAGTATTTT. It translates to CASSPRGPDTQYF.

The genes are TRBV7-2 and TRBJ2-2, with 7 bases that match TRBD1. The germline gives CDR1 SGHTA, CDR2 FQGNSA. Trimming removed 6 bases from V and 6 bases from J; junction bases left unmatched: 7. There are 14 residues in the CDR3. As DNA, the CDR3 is TGTGCCAGCAGACCAACAGGGGTCGCCGGGGAGCTGTTTTTT. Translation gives CASRPTGVAGELFF. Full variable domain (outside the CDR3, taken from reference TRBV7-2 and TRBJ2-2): GAGVSQSPSNKVTEKGKDVELRCDPISGHTALYWYRQSLGQGLEFLIYFQGNSAPDKSGLPSDRFSAERTGGSVSTLTIQRTQQEDSAVYLCASRPTGVAGELFFGEGSRLTVL.

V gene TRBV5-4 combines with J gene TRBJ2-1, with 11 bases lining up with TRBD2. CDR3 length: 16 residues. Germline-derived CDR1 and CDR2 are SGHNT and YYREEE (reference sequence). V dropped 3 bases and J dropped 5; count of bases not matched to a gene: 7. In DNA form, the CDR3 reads TGTGCCAGCAGCTGGGCTGGGACTAGCGGAAACAATGAGCAGTTCTTC. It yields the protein CASSWAGTSGNNEQFF.

In DNA form, the CDR3 reads TGTGCCAGCAGCTTAGGGCAGCGGGGGCAGCCCTCCTACGAGCAGTACTTC. Encoded protein: CASSLGQRGQPSYEQYF. The chain carries TRBV7-3 and TRBJ2-7; 8 nucleotides line up with TRBD2. This CDR3 spans 17 amino acids. Germline CDR1 reads SGHTA; CDR2 reads FQGTGA. Trimming took 2 bases from V and 0 from J; bases not matched to a gene: 9. The variable domain in full, completed from reference TRBV7-3 and TRBJ2-7, reads GAGVSQTPSNKVTEKGKYVELRCDPISGHTALYWYRQSLGQGPEFLIYFQGTGAADDSGLPNDRFFAVRPEGSVSTLKIQRTERGDSAVYLCASSLGQRGQPSYEQYFGPGTRLTVT.

CDR3 in amino acids: CAISETGGQEDTQYF. CDR3 in DNA: TGTGCCATCAGTGAGACAGGGGGTCAGGAAGATACGCAGTATTTT. This chain uses TRBV10-3 with TRBJ2-3; 8 nucleotides align to TRBD1. The CDR3 has 15 residues. With 2 bases clipped from V and 5 bases from J, the junction kept 6 bases outside the gene matches. CDR1 ENHRY and CDR2 SYGVKD come from the germline V gene.

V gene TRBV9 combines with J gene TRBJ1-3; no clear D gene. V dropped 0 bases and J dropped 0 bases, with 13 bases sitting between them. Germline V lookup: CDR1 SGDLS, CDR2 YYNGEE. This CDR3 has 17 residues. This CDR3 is CASSVGRRLISGNTIYF. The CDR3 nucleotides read TGTGCCAGCAGCGTAGGTAGGAGATTGATCTCTGGAAACACCATATATTTT.

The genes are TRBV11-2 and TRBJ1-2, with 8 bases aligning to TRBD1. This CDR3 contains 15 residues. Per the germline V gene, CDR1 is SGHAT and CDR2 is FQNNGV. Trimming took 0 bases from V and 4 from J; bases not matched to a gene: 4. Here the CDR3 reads CASSLDPGGTYGYTF. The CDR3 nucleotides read TGTGCCAGCAGCTTAGATCCAGGGGGCACCTATGGCTACACCTTC.

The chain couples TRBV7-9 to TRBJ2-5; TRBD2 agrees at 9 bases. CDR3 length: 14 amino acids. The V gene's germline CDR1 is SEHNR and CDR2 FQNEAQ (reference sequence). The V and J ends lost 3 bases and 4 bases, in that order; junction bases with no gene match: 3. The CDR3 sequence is CASSFLAGVETQYF. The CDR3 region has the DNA TGTGCCAGCAGCTTTTTAGCGGGAGTAGAGACCCAGTACTTC.

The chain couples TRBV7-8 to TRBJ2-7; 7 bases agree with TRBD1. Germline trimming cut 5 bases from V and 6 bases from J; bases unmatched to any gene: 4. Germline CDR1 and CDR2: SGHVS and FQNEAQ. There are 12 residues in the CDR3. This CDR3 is CASSRTGFEQYF. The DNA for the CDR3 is TGTGCCAGCAGCCGGACAGGTTTCGAGCAGTACTTC.

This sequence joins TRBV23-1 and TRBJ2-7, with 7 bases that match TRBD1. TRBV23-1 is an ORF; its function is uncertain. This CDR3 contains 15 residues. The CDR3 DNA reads TGCGCCAGCAGTCAATCGGGGGACAGATCCTACGAGCAGTGCGTC. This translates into CASSQSGDRSYEQCV.

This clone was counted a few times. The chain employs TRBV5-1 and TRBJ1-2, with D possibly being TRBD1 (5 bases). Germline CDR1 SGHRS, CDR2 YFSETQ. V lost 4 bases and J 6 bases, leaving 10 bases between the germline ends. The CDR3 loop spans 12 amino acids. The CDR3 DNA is TGCGCCAGCAGCACGACGGGGGATGGCTACACCTTC. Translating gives CASSTTGDGYTF.

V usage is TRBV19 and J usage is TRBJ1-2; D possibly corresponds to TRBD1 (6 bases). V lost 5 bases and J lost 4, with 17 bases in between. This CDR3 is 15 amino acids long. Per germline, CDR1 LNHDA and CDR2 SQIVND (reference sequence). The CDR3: CASSQGTSLLYGYTF. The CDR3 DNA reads TGTGCCAGTAGTCAGGGGACCTCCCTTCTCTATGGCTACACCTTC.

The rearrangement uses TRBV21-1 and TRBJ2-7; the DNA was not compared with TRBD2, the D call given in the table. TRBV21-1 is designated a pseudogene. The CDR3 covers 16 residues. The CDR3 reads CASSKVLPSGSYEQYV. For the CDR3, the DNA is TGTGCCAGCAGCAAGGTCCTACCTAGCGGGAGCTACGAGCAGTACGTC.

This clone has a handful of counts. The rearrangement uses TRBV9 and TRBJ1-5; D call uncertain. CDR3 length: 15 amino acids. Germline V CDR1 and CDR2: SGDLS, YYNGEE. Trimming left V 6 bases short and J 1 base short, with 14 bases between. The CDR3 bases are TGTGCCAGCATCGACAAATGCGTGAGCAATCAGCCCCAGCATTTT. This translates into CASIDKCVSNQPQHF.

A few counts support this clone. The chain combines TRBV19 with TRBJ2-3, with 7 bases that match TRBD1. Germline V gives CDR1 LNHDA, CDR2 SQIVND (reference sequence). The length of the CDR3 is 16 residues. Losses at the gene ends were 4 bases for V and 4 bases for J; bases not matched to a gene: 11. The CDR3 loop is CASSTPGGSRADTQYF. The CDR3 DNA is TGTGCCAGTAGTACCCCAGGGGGAAGTAGGGCAGATACGCAGTATTTT.

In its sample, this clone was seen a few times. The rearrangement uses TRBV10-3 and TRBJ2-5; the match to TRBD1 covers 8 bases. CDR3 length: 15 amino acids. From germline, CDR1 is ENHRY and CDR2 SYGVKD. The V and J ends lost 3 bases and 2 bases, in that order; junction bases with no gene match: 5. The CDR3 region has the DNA TGTGCCATCAGTGAACAGGGGGGTAAACAAGAGACCCAGTACTTC. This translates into CAISEQGGKQETQYF.

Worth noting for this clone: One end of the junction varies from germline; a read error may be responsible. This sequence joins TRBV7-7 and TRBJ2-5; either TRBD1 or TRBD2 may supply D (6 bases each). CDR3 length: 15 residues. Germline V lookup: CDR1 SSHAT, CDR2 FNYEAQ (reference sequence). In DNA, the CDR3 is TGTGCTAGCAGCTTAGGGGGGCGGACAGAAGAGACCCAGTACTTC. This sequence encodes CASSLGGRTEETQYF.

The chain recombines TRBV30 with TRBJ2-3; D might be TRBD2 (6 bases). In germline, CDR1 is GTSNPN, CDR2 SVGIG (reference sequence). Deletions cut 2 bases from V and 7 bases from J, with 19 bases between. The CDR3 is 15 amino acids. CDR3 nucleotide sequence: TGTGCCTGGAGTCTCAGCGGGCAGGCGTTTTATACGCAGTATTTT. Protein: CAWSLSGQAFYTQYF.

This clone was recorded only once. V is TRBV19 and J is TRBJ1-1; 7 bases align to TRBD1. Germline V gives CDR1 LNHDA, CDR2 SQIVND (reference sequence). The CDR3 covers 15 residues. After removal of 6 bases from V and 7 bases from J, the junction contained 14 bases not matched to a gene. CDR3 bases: TGTGCCAGTAGCCGACGACAGGGCAGCCGCGGTGAAGCTTTCTTT. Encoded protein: CASSRRQGSRGEAFF.

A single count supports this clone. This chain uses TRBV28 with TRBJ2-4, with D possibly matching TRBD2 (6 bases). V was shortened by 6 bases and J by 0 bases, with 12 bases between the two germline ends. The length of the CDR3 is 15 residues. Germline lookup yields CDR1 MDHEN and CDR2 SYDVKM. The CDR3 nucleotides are TGTGCCAGCAGAACCCCGGGACTAGCCAAAAACATTCAGTACTTC. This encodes CASRTPGLAKNIQYF. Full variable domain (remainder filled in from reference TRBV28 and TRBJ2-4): DVKVTQSSRYLVKRTGEKVFLECVQDMDHENMFWYRQDPGLGLRLIYFSYDVKMKEKGDIPEGYSVSREKKERFSLILESASTNQTSMYLCASRTPGLAKNIQYFGAGTRLSVL.

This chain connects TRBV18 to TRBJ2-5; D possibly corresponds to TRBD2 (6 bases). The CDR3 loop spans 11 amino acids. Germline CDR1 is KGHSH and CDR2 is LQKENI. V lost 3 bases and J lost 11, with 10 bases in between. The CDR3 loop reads CASSPGEEQYF. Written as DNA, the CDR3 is TGTGCCAGCTCACCCGGGGAGGAGCAGTACTTC.

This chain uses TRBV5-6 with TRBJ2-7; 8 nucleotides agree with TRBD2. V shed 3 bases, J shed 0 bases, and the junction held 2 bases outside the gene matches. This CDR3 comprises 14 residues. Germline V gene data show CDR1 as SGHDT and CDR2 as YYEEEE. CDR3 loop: CASSSGLASYEQYV. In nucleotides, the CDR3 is TGTGCCAGCAGCTCCGGACTAGCCTCCTACGAGCAGTACGTC.